This T cell receptor (beta chain) came from a study of early T cells in non-severe SARS-CoV-2 infection. TCRdb re-derived calls from the 5' RACE reads in MiXCR, one entry per CDR3 protein. The data show more than 20,000 distinct CDR3 sequences, with 5% to 5.5% seen just once and about 11% held by the top ten. The CDR3 extends over 15 amino acids. Looked up from germline, CDR1 is MNHEY and CDR2 is SVGEGT. Trimming removed 6 bases at V and 7 bases at J, with 21 bases between. The receptor was derived from an adult who was a healthcare worker with PCR-confirmed SARS-CoV-2 infection or an uninfected control (not recorded which). Sequencing was performed on whole blood. The V and J genes are TRBV6-2 or TRBV6-3 and TRBJ1-2; possibly TRBD1 for D (6 bases). CDR3 sequence (DNA): TGTGCCAGCAGGCCGGCAGGGGACGCCAGGAGTGGCTACACCTTC. Protein: CASRPAGDARSGYTF.